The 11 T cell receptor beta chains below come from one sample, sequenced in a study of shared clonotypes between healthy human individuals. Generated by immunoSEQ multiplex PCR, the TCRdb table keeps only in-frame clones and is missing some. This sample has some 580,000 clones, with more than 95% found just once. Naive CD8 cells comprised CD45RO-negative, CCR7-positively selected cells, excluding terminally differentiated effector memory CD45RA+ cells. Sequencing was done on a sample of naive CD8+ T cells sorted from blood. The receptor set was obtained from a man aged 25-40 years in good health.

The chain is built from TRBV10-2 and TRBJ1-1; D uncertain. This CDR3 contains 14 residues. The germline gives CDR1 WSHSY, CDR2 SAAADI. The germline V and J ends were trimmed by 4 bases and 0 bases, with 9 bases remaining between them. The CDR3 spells CASSGGEMNTEAFF. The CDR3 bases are TGCGCCAGCAGTGGTGGGGAGATGAACACTGAAGCTTTCTTT.

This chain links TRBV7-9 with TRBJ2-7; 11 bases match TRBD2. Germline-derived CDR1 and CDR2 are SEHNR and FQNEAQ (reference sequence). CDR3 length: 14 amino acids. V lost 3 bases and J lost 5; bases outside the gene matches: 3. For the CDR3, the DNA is TGTGCCAGCAGCTTTCTGACTAGCGGGAACGAGCAGTACTTC. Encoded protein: CASSFLTSGNEQYF.

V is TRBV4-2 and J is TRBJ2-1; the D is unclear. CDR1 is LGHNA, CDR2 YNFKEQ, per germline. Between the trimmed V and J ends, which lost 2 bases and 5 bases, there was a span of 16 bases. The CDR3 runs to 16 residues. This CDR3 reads CASSQLPQPPDNEQFF. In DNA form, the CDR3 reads TGTGCCAGCAGCCAACTCCCGCAGCCTCCGGACAATGAGCAGTTCTTC.

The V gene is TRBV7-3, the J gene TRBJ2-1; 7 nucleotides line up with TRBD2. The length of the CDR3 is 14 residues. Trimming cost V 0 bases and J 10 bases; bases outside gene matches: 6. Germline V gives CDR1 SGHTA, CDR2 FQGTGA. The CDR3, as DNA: TGTGCCAGCAGCTTAACAGCGGGACTCAGAGAGCAGTTCTTC. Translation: CASSLTAGLREQFF.

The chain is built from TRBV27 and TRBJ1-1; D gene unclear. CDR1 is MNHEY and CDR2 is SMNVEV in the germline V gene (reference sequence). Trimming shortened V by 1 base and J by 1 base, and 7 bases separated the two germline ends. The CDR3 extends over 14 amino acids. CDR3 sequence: CASSLYGSNTEAFF. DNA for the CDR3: TGTGCCAGCAGTTTATACGGGTCGAACACTGAAGCTTTCTTT.

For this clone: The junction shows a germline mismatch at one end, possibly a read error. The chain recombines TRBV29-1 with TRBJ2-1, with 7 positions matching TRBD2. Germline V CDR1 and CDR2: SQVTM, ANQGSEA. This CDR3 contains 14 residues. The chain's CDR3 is CTVKVAGSYNEQFF. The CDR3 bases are TGCACCGTTAAGGTAGCGGGTTCCTACAATGAGCAGTTCTTC.

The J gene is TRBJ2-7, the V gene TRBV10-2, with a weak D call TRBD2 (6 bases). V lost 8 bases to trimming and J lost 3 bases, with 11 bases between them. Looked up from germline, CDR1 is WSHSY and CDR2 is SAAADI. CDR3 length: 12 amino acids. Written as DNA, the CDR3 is TGCGCCAGCTGGGACTTCAGCTACGAGCAGTACTTC. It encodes CASWDFSYEQYF.

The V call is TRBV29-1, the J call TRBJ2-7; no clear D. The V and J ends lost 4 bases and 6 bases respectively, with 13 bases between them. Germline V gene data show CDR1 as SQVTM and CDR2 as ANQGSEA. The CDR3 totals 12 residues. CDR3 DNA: TGCAGCGTTGTTCTACAAGCTGGCGAGCAGTACTTC. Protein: CSVVLQAGEQYF.

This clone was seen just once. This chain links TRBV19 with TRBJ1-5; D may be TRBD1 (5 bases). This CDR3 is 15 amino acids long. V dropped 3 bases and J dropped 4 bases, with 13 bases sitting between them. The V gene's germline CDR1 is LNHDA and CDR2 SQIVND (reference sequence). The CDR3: CASSINSRANQPQHF. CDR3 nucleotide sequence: TGTGCCAGTAGTATTAATAGCAGGGCTAATCAGCCCCAGCATTTT.

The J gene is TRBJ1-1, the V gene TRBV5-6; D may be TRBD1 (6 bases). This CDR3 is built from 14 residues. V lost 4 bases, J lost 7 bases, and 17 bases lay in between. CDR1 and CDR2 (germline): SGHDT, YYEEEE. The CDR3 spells CASSGKQGFGEAFF. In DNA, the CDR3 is TGTGCCAGCAGCGGAAAACAGGGCTTTGGTGAAGCTTTCTTT.

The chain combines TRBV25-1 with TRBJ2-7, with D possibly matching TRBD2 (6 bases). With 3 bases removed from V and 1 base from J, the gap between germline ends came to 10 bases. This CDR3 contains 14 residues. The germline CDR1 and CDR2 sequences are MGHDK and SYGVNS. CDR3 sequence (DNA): TGTGCCAGCAGTGATAGCGGATTATCCTACGAGCAGTACTTC. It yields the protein CASSDSGLSYEQYF.